The next 16 T cell receptor beta chains were all read from a single sample in a study of blood T cells in healthy people across ages. PCR was performed a second time for about 7 to 12 cycles using a sample-barcoded 5' primer and a J-beta primer mix. From the 5' RACE reads, TCRdb called clonotypes with MiXCR, one entry per CDR3 protein. This table holds some 1.5 million distinct CDR3 sequences, approximately 28% found once. Sequencing was performed on blood. The receptor set was obtained from a woman aged 25 to 39 in good health.

This chain links TRBV7-2 with TRBJ2-4, with D perhaps TRBD2 (6 bases). Per the germline V gene, CDR1 is SGHTA and CDR2 is FQGNSA. CDR3 length equals 15 residues. Trimming removed 3 bases from V and 13 bases from J, with 22 bases in between. CDR3 sequence reads: CASSLEGRVWNEQYF. The CDR3 DNA reads TGTGCCAGCAGCTTGGAGGGCCGGGTTTGGAATGAGCAGTACTTC.

This clonotype has ten or more counts. This rearrangement joins TRBV14 to TRBJ2-7, with D tentatively TRBD2 (6 bases). There are 12 residues in the CDR3. The germline V gene encodes CDR1 SGHDN and CDR2 FVKESK. With 6 bases removed from V and 9 bases from J, the gap between germline ends came to 15 bases. In DNA, the CDR3 is TGTGCCAGCAGTCCAAGGGACTCCGTGCAGTACTTC. It yields the protein CASSPRDSVQYF.

The chain carries TRBV6-5 and TRBJ2-1; maybe TRBD2 (5 bases). CDR1 is MNHEY and CDR2 is SVGAGI in the germline V gene. The V end lost 8 bases, the J end lost 4 bases, and 15 bases lay between the germline ends. The CDR3 runs 14 residues. The CDR3 bases are TGTGCCAGCGCTCCAGCGGAGAAGTACAATGAGCAGTTCTTC. Protein sequence: CASAPAEKYNEQFF.

This rearrangement joins TRBV29-1 to TRBJ2-1; 7 bases line up with TRBD1. CDR3 length equals 15 residues. J lost 2 bases, V lost 5 bases, and 9 bases had no gene match. CDR1 and CDR2 (germline): SQVTM, ANQGSEA. CDR3 nucleotide sequence: TGCAGCGTTCGATTACAAGGGACAGCCTACAATGAGCAGTTCTTC. Its translation is CSVRLQGTAYNEQFF.

This clonotype was observed many times. The chain uses TRBV24-1 and TRBJ2-1; either TRBD1 or TRBD2 may fit D (5 bases each). V was cut by 6 bases and J by 8 bases, with 7 bases left in between. The CDR3 is 11 residues long. Looked up from germline, CDR1 is KGHDR and CDR2 is SFDVKD. The CDR3 protein is CATSQGDEQFF. CDR3 coding DNA: TGTGCCACCAGTCAGGGAGATGAGCAGTTCTTC.

The rearrangement joins TRBV28 to TRBJ2-1; a possible D gene is TRBD1 (7 bases). Deletions cut 8 bases from V and 4 bases from J, with 15 bases between. CDR1 and CDR2 (germline): MDHEN, SYDVKM. CDR3 size: 14 residues. DNA for the CDR3: TGTGCCAGCTGCCCGACAGGGAGGTACAATGAGCAGTTCTTC. Amino acids: CASCPTGRYNEQFF.

The V call is TRBV7-9, the J call TRBJ1-6; possibly TRBD1 for D (5 bases). The germline V gene encodes CDR1 SEHNR and CDR2 FQNEAQ (reference sequence). The V end was cut by 6 bases, the J end by 6 bases, with 9 bases between. This CDR3 is 13 amino acids long. CDR3 in amino acids: CASRGDGNSPLHF. DNA of the CDR3: TGTGCCAGCAGAGGGGACGGTAATTCACCCCTCCACTTT.

J is TRBJ2-1 and V is TRBV19; D unresolved. The V gene lost 5 bases and the J gene lost 7 bases, with 18 bases spanning the gap. Germline CDR1 is LNHDA and CDR2 is SQIVND (reference sequence). The length of the CDR3 is 15 residues. The CDR3 spells CASSPGEASGNEQFF. The CDR3 region has the DNA TGTGCCAGTAGTCCCGGCGAGGCATCGGGTAATGAGCAGTTCTTC.

The V gene is TRBV6-5, the J gene TRBJ1-2; TRBD1 is a possible D gene (6 bases). The CDR3 totals 15 residues. V lost 4 bases, J lost 0 bases, and 12 bases lay in between. The germline V gene has CDR1 MNHEY and CDR2 SVGAGI. CDR3 coding DNA: TGTGCCAGCAGTTCACCAAGGGGGACTAACTATGGCTACACCTTC. Amino acid sequence: CASSSPRGTNYGYTF.

This clonotype was seen a few times. The CDR3 loop reads CASGTSGGNYNEQFF. CDR3 DNA sequence: TGCGCCAGCGGGACTAGCGGGGGGAACTACAATGAGCAGTTCTTC. The rearrangement links TRBV5-1 to TRBJ2-1; TRBD2 aligns across 15 bases. Per the germline V gene, CDR1 is SGHRS and CDR2 is YFSETQ. The ends lost 7 bases at V and 3 bases at J; junction bases unmatched: 2. The CDR3 loop spans 15 amino acids.

The V call is TRBV24-1, the J call TRBJ2-5; 10 positions agree with TRBD1. The CDR3 sequence is 15 residues long. Per germline, CDR1 KGHDR and CDR2 SFDVKD. J gave up 1 base and V 6 bases, and 4 bases lay outside the gene matches. The CDR3 nucleotides are TGTGCCACCAGTCCGGACAGGGGGATCCAAGAGACCCAGTACTTC. This codes for CATSPDRGIQETQYF.

This clonotype was observed many times. The CDR3 sequence is CSVVGTTSYEQYF. Written as DNA, the CDR3 is TGCAGCGTTGTCGGGACTACCTCCTACGAGCAGTACTTC. The chain has TRBV29-1 and TRBJ2-7; 7 nucleotides agree with TRBD2. V lost 4 bases, J lost 0 bases, and 3 bases stayed unmatched. The CDR3 totals 13 residues. In germline, CDR1 is SQVTM, CDR2 ANQGSEA.

This clonotype showed up just a few times. The chain recombines TRBV10-3 with TRBJ1-1; 7 nucleotides line up with TRBD1. V lost 2 bases, J lost 4 bases, and 13 bases stayed unmatched. CDR1 and CDR2 (germline): ENHRY, SYGVKD. The CDR3 is made up of 17 amino acids. The CDR3 protein is CAISEMTGIGGGTEAFF. CDR3 nucleotides: TGTGCCATCAGTGAGATGACAGGGATAGGAGGGGGCACTGAAGCTTTCTTT.

This clonotype was detected only a few times. The chain links TRBV7-2 to TRBJ2-3; no reliable D call. In germline, CDR1 is SGHTA, CDR2 FQGNSA. CDR3 length: 12 amino acids. V was pared by 5 bases and J by 9 bases, with 12 bases between. The CDR3 region has the DNA TGTGCCAGCAGCCACAAAGGGTCGACGCAGTATTTT. It yields the protein CASSHKGSTQYF.

The chain joins TRBV5-1 to TRBJ2-7, with 12 nucleotides matching TRBD2. Germline V gene sequence: CDR1 SGHRS, CDR2 YFSETQ. Trimming at V came to 5 bases and at J to 1 base, leaving 10 bases not matched to a gene. The CDR3 spans 17 residues. DNA of the CDR3: TGCGCCAGCAGTTTTGCTACTAGCGGGGGGACGTCCTACGAGCAGTACTTC. Translated, it gives CASSFATSGGTSYEQYF.

The chain's CDR3 is CASRDADSNQPQHF. In DNA, the CDR3 is TGTGCCTCTCGGGACGCTGATAGCAATCAGCCCCAGCATTTT. V is TRBV10-3 and J is TRBJ1-5; D might be TRBD1 (5 bases). The V end lost 11 bases, the J end lost 0 bases, and 14 bases lay between the germline ends. CDR3 length: 14 amino acids. Germline V gene data show CDR1 as ENHRY and CDR2 as SYGVKD.